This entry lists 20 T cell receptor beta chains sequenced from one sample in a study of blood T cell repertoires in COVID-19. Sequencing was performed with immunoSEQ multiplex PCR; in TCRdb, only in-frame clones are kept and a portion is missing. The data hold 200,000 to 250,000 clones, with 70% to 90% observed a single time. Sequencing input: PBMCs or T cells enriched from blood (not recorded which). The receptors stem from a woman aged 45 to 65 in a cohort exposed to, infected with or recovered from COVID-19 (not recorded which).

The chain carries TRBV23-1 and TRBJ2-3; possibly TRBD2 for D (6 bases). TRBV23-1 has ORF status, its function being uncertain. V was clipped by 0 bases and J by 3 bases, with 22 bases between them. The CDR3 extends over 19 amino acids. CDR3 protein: CASSQSVSEGLGATDTQYF. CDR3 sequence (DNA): TGCGCCAGCAGTCAATCAGTATCGGAGGGTTTAGGCGCAACAGATACGCAGTATTTT.

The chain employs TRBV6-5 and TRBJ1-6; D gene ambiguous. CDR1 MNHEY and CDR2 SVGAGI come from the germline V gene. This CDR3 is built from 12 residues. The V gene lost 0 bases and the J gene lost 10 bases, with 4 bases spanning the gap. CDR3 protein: CASSYSESPLHF. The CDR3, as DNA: TGTGCCAGCAGTTACTCGGAGTCACCCCTCCACTTT.

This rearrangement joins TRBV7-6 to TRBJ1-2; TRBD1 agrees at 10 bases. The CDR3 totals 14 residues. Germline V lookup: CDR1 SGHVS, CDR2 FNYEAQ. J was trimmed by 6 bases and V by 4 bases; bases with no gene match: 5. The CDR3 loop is CASSSPGQGNGYTF. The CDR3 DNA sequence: TGTGCCAGCAGCTCCCCGGGACAGGGGAATGGCTACACCTTC.

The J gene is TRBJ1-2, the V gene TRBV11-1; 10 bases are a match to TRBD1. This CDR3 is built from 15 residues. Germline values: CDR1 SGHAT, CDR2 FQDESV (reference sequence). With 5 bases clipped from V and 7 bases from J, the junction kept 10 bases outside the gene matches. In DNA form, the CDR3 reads TGTGCCAGCAGCCTCCAGACAGGGGGCGCGGGTGGCTACACCTTC. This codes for CASSLQTGGAGGYTF.

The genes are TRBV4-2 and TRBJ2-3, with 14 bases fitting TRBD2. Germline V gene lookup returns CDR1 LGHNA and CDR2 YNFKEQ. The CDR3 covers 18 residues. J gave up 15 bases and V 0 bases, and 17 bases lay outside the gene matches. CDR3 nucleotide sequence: TGTGCCAGCAGCCAAGATCCAGGACTAGCGGGGGGCCCCCTCGGGAACTATTTT. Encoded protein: CASSQDPGLAGGPLGNYF.

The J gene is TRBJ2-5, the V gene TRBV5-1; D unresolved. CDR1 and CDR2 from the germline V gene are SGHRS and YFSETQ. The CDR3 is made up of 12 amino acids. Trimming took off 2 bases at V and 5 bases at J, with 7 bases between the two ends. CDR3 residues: CASSLNIETQYF. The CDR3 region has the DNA TGCGCCAGCAGCTTAAATATTGAGACCCAGTACTTC.

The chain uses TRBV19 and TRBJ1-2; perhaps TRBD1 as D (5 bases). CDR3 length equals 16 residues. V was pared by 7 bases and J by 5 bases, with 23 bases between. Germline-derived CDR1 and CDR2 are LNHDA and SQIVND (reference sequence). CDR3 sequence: CASTSSFQGLGYGYTF. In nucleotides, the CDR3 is TGTGCCAGTACCAGCTCATTCCAGGGATTGGGGTATGGCTACACCTTC.

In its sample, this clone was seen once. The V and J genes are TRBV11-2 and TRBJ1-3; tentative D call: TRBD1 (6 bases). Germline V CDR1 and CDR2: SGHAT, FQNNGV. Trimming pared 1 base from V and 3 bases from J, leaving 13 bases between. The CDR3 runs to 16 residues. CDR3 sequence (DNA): TGTGCCAGCAGCTTAGGGGGGGGCGCGTATGGAAACACCATATATTTT. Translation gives CASSLGGGAYGNTIYF.

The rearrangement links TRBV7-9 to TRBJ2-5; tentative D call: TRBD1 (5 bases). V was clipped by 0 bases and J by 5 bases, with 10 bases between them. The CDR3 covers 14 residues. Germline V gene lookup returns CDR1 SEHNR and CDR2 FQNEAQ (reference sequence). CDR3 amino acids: CASSLAGLKETQYF. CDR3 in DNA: TGTGCCAGCAGCTTAGCGGGGCTTAAGGAGACCCAGTACTTC.

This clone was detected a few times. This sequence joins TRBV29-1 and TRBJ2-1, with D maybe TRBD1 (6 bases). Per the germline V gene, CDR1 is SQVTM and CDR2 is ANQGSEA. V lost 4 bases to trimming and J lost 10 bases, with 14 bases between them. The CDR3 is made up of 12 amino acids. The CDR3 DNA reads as TGCAGCGTTGTGGCTGGGGGCAGGGAGCAGTTCTTC. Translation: CSVVAGGREQFF.

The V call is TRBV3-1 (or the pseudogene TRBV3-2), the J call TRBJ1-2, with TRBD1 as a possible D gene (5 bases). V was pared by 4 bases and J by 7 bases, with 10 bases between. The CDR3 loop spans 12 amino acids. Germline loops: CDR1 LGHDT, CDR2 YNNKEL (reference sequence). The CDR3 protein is CASSPSGVGYTF. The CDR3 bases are TGTGCCAGCAGCCCGTCGGGGGTTGGCTACACCTTC.

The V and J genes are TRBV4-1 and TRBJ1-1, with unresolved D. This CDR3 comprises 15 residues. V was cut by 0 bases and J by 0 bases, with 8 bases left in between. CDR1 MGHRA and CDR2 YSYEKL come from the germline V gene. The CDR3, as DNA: TGCGCCAGCAGCCAAGAAGGAGGGCTGAACACTGAAGCTTTCTTT. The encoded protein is CASSQEGGLNTEAFF.

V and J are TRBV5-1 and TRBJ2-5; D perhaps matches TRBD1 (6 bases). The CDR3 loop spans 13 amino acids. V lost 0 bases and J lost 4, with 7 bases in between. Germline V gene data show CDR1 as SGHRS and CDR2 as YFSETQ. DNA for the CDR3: TGCGCCAGCAGCTTGGGGGGGCGAGAGACCCAGTACTTC. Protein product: CASSLGGRETQYF.

The CDR3 here is CASSSSGFEGEQFF. In DNA form, the CDR3 reads TGCGCCAGCAGCTCCTCGGGGTTTGAGGGTGAGCAGTTCTTC. This chain joins TRBV5-1 and TRBJ2-1, with D possibly matching TRBD2 (5 bases). From germline, CDR1 is SGHRS and CDR2 YFSETQ. V lost 3 bases to trimming and J lost 9 bases, with 16 bases between them. This CDR3 is 14 amino acids long. Drawing the rest from reference TRBV5-1 and TRBJ2-1, the complete variable domain is KAGVTQTPRYLIKTRGQQVTLSCSPISGHRSVSWYQQTPGQGLQFLFEYFSETQRNKGNFPGRFSGRQFSNSRSEMNVSTLELGDSALYLCASSSSGFEGEQFFGPGTRLTVL.

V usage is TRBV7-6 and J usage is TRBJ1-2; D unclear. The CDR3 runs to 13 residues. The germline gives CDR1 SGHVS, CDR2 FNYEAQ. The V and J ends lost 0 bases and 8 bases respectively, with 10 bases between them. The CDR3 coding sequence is TGTGCCAGCAGCTTAGCTCTGGGGAGAGGCTACACCTTC. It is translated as CASSLALGRGYTF.

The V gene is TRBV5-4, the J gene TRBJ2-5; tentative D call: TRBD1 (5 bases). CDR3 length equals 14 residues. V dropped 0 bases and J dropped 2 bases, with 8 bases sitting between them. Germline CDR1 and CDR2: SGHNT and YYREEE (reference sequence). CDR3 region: CASSLARVQETQYF. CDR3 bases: TGTGCCAGCAGCTTGGCCAGGGTACAAGAGACCCAGTACTTC.

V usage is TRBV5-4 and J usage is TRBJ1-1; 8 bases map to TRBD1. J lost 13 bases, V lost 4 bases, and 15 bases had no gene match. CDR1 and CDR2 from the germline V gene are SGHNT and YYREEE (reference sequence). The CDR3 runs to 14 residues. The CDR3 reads CASSKGQGGEIGFF. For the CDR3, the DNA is TGTGCCAGCAGCAAAGGACAGGGAGGGGAGATAGGTTTCTTT.

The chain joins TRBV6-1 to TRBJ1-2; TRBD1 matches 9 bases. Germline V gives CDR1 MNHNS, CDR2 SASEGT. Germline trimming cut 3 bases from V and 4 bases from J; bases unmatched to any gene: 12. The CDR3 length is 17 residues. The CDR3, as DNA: TGTGCCAGCAGTGATTCCGGGACAGGGTTAATGGTCTATGGCTACACCTTC. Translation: CASSDSGTGLMVYGYTF.

This CDR3 reads CASRKGGGGYTF. The DNA for the CDR3 is TGTGCCAGCAGGAAGGGGGGGGGCGGCTACACCTTC. V and J are TRBV4-2 and TRBJ1-2; maybe TRBD1 (6 bases). The CDR3 sequence is 12 residues long. Germline V gives CDR1 LGHNA, CDR2 YNFKEQ. The V end was cut by 6 bases, the J end by 8 bases, with 13 bases between.

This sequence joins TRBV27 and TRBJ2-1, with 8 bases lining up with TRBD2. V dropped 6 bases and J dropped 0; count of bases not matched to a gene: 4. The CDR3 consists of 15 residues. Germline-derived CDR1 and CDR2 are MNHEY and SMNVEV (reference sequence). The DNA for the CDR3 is TGTGCCAGCAGCGGGGGGGGGCGCTCCTACAATGAGCAGTTCTTC. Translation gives CASSGGGRSYNEQFF.